This TCR beta chain emerged from a study of cytomegalovirus exposure and HLA in healthy donors. Whole-study findings and limits: Compared with the approximately 680-donor mean, an Asian-associated ancestry cluster reportedly had fewer N-insertions, according to a later analysis. Some TCR beta chains (164 of them) were listed as cytomegalovirus-associated. Beyond CMV serostatus, there was no information to go on about immune exposure. The analysis excluded some indistinguishable V segments, including TRBV6-2 and TRBV6-3.

About this clone itself: Its matching antigen is unknown.

The germline V gene encodes CDR1 MDHEN and CDR2 SYDVKM. CDR3 size: 14 residues. With 6 bases removed from V and 1 base from J, the gap between germline ends came to 12 bases. Use of 60 Vbeta and 13 Jbeta primers characterized the PCR. TCRdb's table, derived via immunoSEQ multiplex PCR, lists solely in-frame clones and lacks some. The repertoire holds over 100,000 clones, less than 70% seen once, with 2.2% in the top ten. This receptor was obtained from a woman aged 25 to 45 in good health and CMV-seronegative. The sequenced sample was PBMCs. V is TRBV28 and J is TRBJ1-1; tentatively, D is TRBD1 (6 bases). In DNA form, the CDR3 reads TGTGCCAGCAGCCCCGGGACATCGAACACTGAAGCTTTCTTT. As protein: CASSPGTSNTEAFF.